This T cell receptor (beta chain) was recorded in a study of T cell clones after liver transplantation. Study details: TCRbeta sequencing after a pre-transplant mixed lymphocyte reaction identified graft-donor-reactive clones, later tracked in post-transplant blood. Samples came pre-transplant, pre-randomization before withdrawal, and post-randomization after withdrawal ended. Three of the eight recipients were HCV-positive; the rest had non-autoimmune, non-viral transplant indications. Tolerant meant at least one year fully off immunosuppression without liver enzymes above twice normal.

Sequencing was performed with immunoSEQ multiplex PCR; in TCRdb, only in-frame clones are kept and a portion is missing. Of more than 20,000 clones in the sample, over 85% were seen once. In germline, CDR1 is SEHNR, CDR2 FQNEAQ (reference sequence). The germline V and J ends were trimmed by 5 bases and 8 bases, with 17 bases remaining between them. The CDR3 extends over 14 amino acids. The sequence came from a human patient who received a liver transplant. Certain T cells may be donor cells from the graft. This rearrangement joins TRBV7-9 to TRBJ2-3; D unclear. Sequencing was performed on CD8+ T cells from blood, taken around 25 months after liver transplant. DNA for the CDR3: TGTGCCAGCAGCCCCGAGGTCCAGGCTGTTACGCAGTATTTT. As protein: CASSPEVQAVTQYF.